The 18 T cell receptor beta chains below come from one sample, sequenced in a study of cytomegalovirus exposure and HLA in healthy donors. PCR was performed using 60 Vbeta and 13 Jbeta primers. TCRdb's copy holds only in-frame clones and misses some; the assay was immunoSEQ multiplex PCR. This sample yields 110,000 or so clones, of which 76% are seen a single time; over 8% belongs to the top ten. Sequencing was carried out using PBMCs. These receptors all stem from a man between 35 and 55 years old in good health and CMV-seropositive.

About this clone: The junction and the germline gene differ at one end; a read error may be behind it. The chain uses TRBV7-9 and TRBJ2-6; TRBD1 is a possible D gene (5 bases). Germline CDR1 is SEHNR and CDR2 is FQNEAQ (reference sequence). This CDR3 is 15 amino acids long. CDR3 residues: CSSSFLRSGANGLTF. DNA for the CDR3: TGTTCCAGCAGCTTTCTCCGCTCTGGGGCCAACGGCCTGACTTTC.

J is TRBJ1-2 and V is TRBV19, with 11 bases identical to TRBD1. This CDR3 comprises 15 residues. V lost 5 bases, J lost 5 bases, and 7 bases stayed unmatched. Germline V gene lookup returns CDR1 LNHDA and CDR2 SQIVND (reference sequence). The CDR3 is CASSPDRGLSYGYTF. The CDR3 nucleotides read TGTGCCAGTAGTCCGGACAGGGGGCTGAGTTATGGCTACACCTTC. Supplemented by reference TRBV19 and TRBJ1-2, the full variable domain reads DGGITQSPKYLFRKEGQNVTLSCEQNLNHDAMYWYRQDPGQGLRLIYYSQIVNDFQKGDIAEGYSVSREKKESFPLTVTSAQKNPTAFYLCASSPDRGLSYGYTFGSGTRLTVV.

The chain recombines TRBV27 with TRBJ2-2; TRBD1 aligns across 8 bases. The CDR3 is 13 amino acids. V gave up 7 bases and J gave up 6 bases; unmatched junction bases: 4. CDR1 and CDR2 (germline): MNHEY, SMNVEV (reference sequence). CDR3: CASNQQGAGELFF. Written as DNA, the CDR3 is TGTGCCAGCAATCAACAGGGGGCCGGGGAGCTGTTTTTT.

The chain is built from TRBV10-1 and TRBJ2-3; 13 nucleotides align to TRBD2. Germline V gene sequence: CDR1 WNHNN, CDR2 SYGVQD (reference sequence). Unmatched junction bases numbered 4, after V lost 0 bases and J lost 4 bases. The CDR3 extends over 17 amino acids. The CDR3 coding sequence is TGCGCCAGCAGTGAGTCGGACACTAGCGGGAGGGCAGATACGCAGTATTTT. It specifies CASSESDTSGRADTQYF.

V usage is TRBV7-8 and J usage is TRBJ1-6, with 8 bases that match TRBD1. This CDR3 spans 15 amino acids. Germline V CDR1 and CDR2: SGHVS, FQNEAQ. V shed 4 bases and J 6 bases; nucleotides not matched to a gene: 5. DNA for the CDR3: TGTGCCAGCAGCTCTCAGACAGGGGTTAATTCACCCCTCCACTTT. This translates into CASSSQTGVNSPLHF.

With respect to this clone: A read error is likely, as this CDR3 ends without the conserved phenylalanine or tryptophan. The chain joins TRBV29-1 to TRBJ1-2; no clear D. V was shortened by 3 bases and J by 0 bases, with 2 bases between the two germline ends. This CDR3 has 11 amino acids. Germline values: CDR1 SQVTM, CDR2 ANQGSEA. CDR3 in DNA: TGCAGCGTTGAGGCTAACTATGGCTACACCCTC. Its translation is CSVEANYGYTL.

The gene calls are TRBV7-2 and TRBJ2-7, with D perhaps TRBD2 (6 bases). Germline V gene sequence: CDR1 SGHTA, CDR2 FQGNSA. This CDR3 comprises 13 residues. Trimming removed 4 bases at V and 5 bases at J, with 12 bases between. The CDR3 sequence is CASSSRVADEQYF. CDR3 DNA: TGTGCCAGCAGCTCTAGGGTAGCGGACGAGCAGTACTTC.

This chain uses TRBV7-2 with TRBJ2-7; 9 bases align to TRBD1. This CDR3 is 13 amino acids long. J lost 5 bases, V lost 5 bases, and 4 bases had no gene match. Germline V lookup: CDR1 SGHTA, CDR2 FQGNSA. The CDR3 DNA follows: TGTGCCAGCAGCCTGGACAGGGGCCACGAGCAGTACTTC. It translates to CASSLDRGHEQYF.

The CDR3 loop reads CAISEGGTEAFF. CDR3 nucleotides: TGTGCCATCAGTGAGGGCGGGACTGAAGCTTTCTTT. The rearrangement joins TRBV10-3 to TRBJ1-1; no firm D call. Germline lookup yields CDR1 ENHRY and CDR2 SYGVKD. CDR3 length: 12 residues. With 2 bases removed from V and 5 bases from J, the gap between germline ends came to 6 bases.

This chain uses TRBV4-3 with TRBJ2-3; the D gene is possibly TRBD1 (6 bases). The CDR3 contains 15 residues. The V end lost 0 bases, the J end lost 1 base, and 8 bases lay between the germline ends. Germline V gene sequence: CDR1 LGHNA, CDR2 YSLEER. The CDR3 nucleotides read TGCGCCAGCAGCCAAGAGCAGGGGCGCACAGATACGCAGTATTTT. It yields the protein CASSQEQGRTDTQYF.

The chain joins TRBV7-9 to TRBJ1-2, with TRBD1 matching 8 bases. The germline gives CDR1 SEHNR, CDR2 FQNEAQ (reference sequence). The CDR3 is made up of 14 amino acids. The J segment lost 2 bases and the V segment lost 5 bases, leaving 4 bases of the junction unmatched. In DNA form, the CDR3 reads TGTGCCAGCAGCCCCAGACAGGGGAACTATGGCTACACCTTC. Protein sequence: CASSPRQGNYGYTF.

The CDR3 loop is CASTHAGNYGYTF. The CDR3 DNA reads as TGTGCCAGCACCCATGCGGGGAACTATGGCTACACCTTC. The chain is built from TRBV6-4 and TRBJ1-2; D uncertain. The CDR3 consists of 13 residues. CDR1 is MRHNA, CDR2 SNTAGT, per germline. Trimming took off 7 bases at V and 2 bases at J, with 11 bases between the two ends.

The rearrangement uses TRBV19 and TRBJ2-7, with TRBD2 matching 8 bases. Germline V gene lookup returns CDR1 LNHDA and CDR2 SQIVND (reference sequence). The CDR3 spans 15 residues. With V trimmed by 5 bases and J by 3 bases, 9 bases remained unmatched. The CDR3 spells CASSPGTSTHYEQYF. In nucleotides, the CDR3 is TGTGCCAGTAGTCCGGGGACTAGTACTCACTACGAGCAGTACTTC.

The chain combines TRBV7-2 with TRBJ2-3; D perhaps matches TRBD2 (7 bases). Trimming took 5 bases from V and 2 from J, leaving 11 bases between them. The CDR3 length is 14 residues. Germline-derived CDR1 and CDR2 are SGHTA and FQGNSA. The DNA of the CDR3 is TGTGCCAGCAGCAGGGGGGGACCCACAGATACGCAGTATTTT. Encoded protein: CASSRGGPTDTQYF. The full variable domain, its missing parts supplied by reference TRBV7-2 and TRBJ2-3, is GAGVSQSPSNKVTEKGKDVELRCDPISGHTALYWYRQSLGQGLEFLIYFQGNSAPDKSGLPSDRFSAERTGGSVSTLTIQRTQQEDSAVYLCASSRGGPTDTQYFGPGTRLTVL.

The chain uses TRBV21-1 and TRBJ2-7; the D call TRBD1 from the table was never checked on the DNA. TRBV21-1 is a documented pseudogene. There are 13 residues in the CDR3. Written as DNA, the CDR3 is TGTGCCAGCAGCAAATACCCAGGGTTCTATCAGTACTTC. Its translation is CASSKYPGFYQYF.

The sample holds a few counts of this clone. The chain recombines TRBV19 with TRBJ2-7; possible D gene TRBD1, 6 bases. V shed 5 bases and J shed 0 bases, with 11 bases lying between them. The germline CDR1 and CDR2 sequences are LNHDA and SQIVND (reference sequence). The CDR3 loop spans 14 amino acids. CDR3 region: CASSSQGFSYEQYF. In nucleotides, the CDR3 is TGTGCCAGTAGTTCACAGGGTTTCTCCTACGAGCAGTACTTC.

This chain uses TRBV7-9 with TRBJ2-5; 9 bases fit TRBD2. Unmatched junction bases numbered 3, after V lost 3 bases and J lost 1 base. The CDR3 extends over 15 amino acids. Germline CDR1 SEHNR, CDR2 FQNEAQ (reference sequence). The DNA of the CDR3 is TGTGCCAGCAGCTTCCAAGCGGGGGGCCAAGAGACCCAGTACTTC. Translated: CASSFQAGGQETQYF.

This clone was found a few times. J is TRBJ2-3 and V is TRBV7-3; 7 bases are a match to TRBD1. This CDR3 is 13 amino acids long. The germline V gene encodes CDR1 SGHTA and CDR2 FQGTGA. V was pared by 5 bases and J by 4 bases, with 3 bases of the junction left unmatched. The CDR3 DNA reads as TGTGCCAGCAGCCCGACAGGGCCAGATACGCAGTATTTT. Translating gives CASSPTGPDTQYF.